One and the same sample provided the 25 T cell receptor beta chains below, sequenced in a study of beta chain features in type 1 diabetes. Sequencing targeted expressed TCRB transcripts, as all isolated RNA had been reverse transcribed. TCRdb's table, derived via immunoSEQ multiplex PCR, lists solely in-frame clones and lacks some. Seen here are 250,000 to 300,000 clones, 8% observed once, and the top ten hold approximately 0.93%. The sample taken for sequencing was central memory CD4+ T cells from blood. The source of these receptors is a woman aged 18-29 years in good health.

This clone was detected a few times. This chain links TRBV15 with TRBJ2-3; tentative D call: TRBD2 (6 bases). CDR1 and CDR2 from the germline V gene are LNHNV and YYDKDF (reference sequence). The CDR3 is made up of 15 amino acids. Trimming took off 1 base at V and 4 bases at J, with 12 bases between the two ends. CDR3 in amino acids: CATSRGTSSADTQYF. DNA for the CDR3: TGTGCCACCAGCAGAGGCACTAGCTCGGCAGATACGCAGTATTTT.

The chain carries TRBV13 and TRBJ2-3; D is unresolved. This CDR3 has 13 residues. Germline V gene data show CDR1 as PRHDT and CDR2 as FYEKMQ (reference sequence). V was shortened by 1 base and J by 2 bases, with 4 bases between the two germline ends. CDR3 sequence (DNA): TGTGCCAGCAGCTTAGACATCACAGATACGCAGTATTTT. As protein: CASSLDITDTQYF. The complete variable domain, with remaining parts taken from reference TRBV13 and TRBJ2-3, reads AAGVIQSPRHLIKEKRETATLKCYPIPRHDTVYWYQQGPGQDPQFLISFYEKMQSDKGSIPDRFSAQQFSDYHSELNMSSLELGDSALYFCASSLDITDTQYFGPGTRLTVL.

This chain joins TRBV7-2 and TRBJ1-1; 8 nucleotides agree with TRBD1. The CDR3 length is 12 residues. CDR1 SGHTA and CDR2 FQGNSA come from the germline V gene. J was trimmed by 10 bases and V by 4 bases; bases with no gene match: 5. Here the CDR3 reads CASSSYDRGAFF. DNA for the CDR3: TGTGCCAGCAGCTCCTACGACAGGGGAGCTTTCTTT.

This clone was detected only a few times. This chain joins TRBV14 and TRBJ1-2; no firm D call. Germline assignment: CDR1 SGHDN and CDR2 FVKESK. Trimming cost V 0 bases and J 4 bases, with 12 bases left between them. The CDR3 extends over 15 amino acids. The CDR3 loop is CASSQDAPSLYGYTF. CDR3 in DNA: TGTGCCAGCAGCCAAGATGCCCCCTCCCTCTATGGCTACACCTTC.

V gene TRBV30 combines with J gene TRBJ2-3; the D gene is possibly TRBD1 (6 bases). Trimming shortened V by 4 bases and J by 6 bases, and 11 bases separated the two germline ends. This CDR3 is built from 12 residues. The V gene's germline CDR1 is GTSNPN and CDR2 SVGIG (reference sequence). The CDR3: CAWNPQGDTQYF. CDR3 nucleotide sequence: TGTGCCTGGAATCCCCAGGGGGATACGCAGTATTTT.

This clone was observed a handful of times. Within the sample, other DNA sequences also encode this same CDR3. V gene TRBV7-2 combines with J gene TRBJ2-7, with D uncertain. This CDR3 has 13 amino acids. V lost 5 bases and J lost 3, with 11 bases in between. Germline assignment: CDR1 SGHTA and CDR2 FQGNSA. The CDR3 loop reads CASSLGPSYEQYV. CDR3 sequence (DNA): TGTGCCAGCAGCCTTGGACCGAGCTACGAGCAGTACGTC.

This clone was counted a few times. V is TRBV29-1 and J is TRBJ1-2; weak D call: TRBD1 (5 bases). Germline CDR1 is SQVTM and CDR2 is ANQGSEA. The ends were cut back, 5 bases at V and 4 bases at J, with 20 bases in the middle. The CDR3 is made up of 15 amino acids. The CDR3 nucleotides read TGCAGCGTTCCTTCGTTGGGGGGTCCTACCTATGGCTACACCTTC. This gives the protein CSVPSLGGPTYGYTF.

The CDR3 sequence is CASSHTSGIDTQYF. The CDR3 region has the DNA TGCGCCAGCAGCCATACTAGCGGGATAGATACGCAGTATTTT. The chain couples TRBV4-3 to TRBJ2-3, with 10 nucleotides matching TRBD2. With 3 bases clipped from V and 5 bases from J, the junction kept 2 bases outside the gene matches. Germline V CDR1 and CDR2: LGHNA, YSLEER. The CDR3 is made up of 14 amino acids.

The table lists this clone with a few counts. The chain employs TRBV7-9 and TRBJ2-3; 9 bases are a match to TRBD1. The CDR3 consists of 15 residues. With V trimmed by 4 bases and J by 3 bases, 5 bases remained unmatched. The V gene's germline CDR1 is SEHNR and CDR2 FQNEAQ (reference sequence). The CDR3 DNA is TGTGCCAGCAGCTCGACAGGGGGATTTACAGATACGCAGTATTTT. Encoded protein: CASSSTGGFTDTQYF.

This clone was observed a handful of times. The chain combines TRBV11-1 with TRBJ2-5; D uncertain. Germline CDR1 reads SGHAT; CDR2 reads FQDESV (reference sequence). The CDR3 runs to 13 residues. Trimming left V 4 bases short and J 4 bases short, with 10 bases between. The CDR3 coding sequence is TGTGCCAGCAGCTCCACAACTTCAGAGACCCAGTACTTC. This gives the protein CASSSTTSETQYF. Looking up the rest from reference TRBV11-1 and TRBJ2-5 gives the full variable domain: EAEVAQSPRYKITEKSQAVAFWCDPISGHATLYWYRQILGQGPELLVQFQDESVVDDSQLPKDRFSAERLKGVDSTLKIQPAELGDSAMYLCASSSTTSETQYFGPGTRLLVL.

This clone was counted between two and nine times. CDR3 amino acids: CASSPGQVFTDTQYF. The DNA for the CDR3 is TGTGCCAGCAGCCCGGGACAGGTCTTTACAGATACGCAGTATTTT. The V call is TRBV6-5, the J call TRBJ2-3; 8 bases align to TRBD1. This CDR3 comprises 15 residues. V shed 6 bases and J 3 bases; nucleotides not matched to a gene: 8. CDR1 is MNHEY and CDR2 is SVGAGI in the germline V gene.

J is TRBJ2-1 and V is TRBV6-5; 7 bases map to TRBD2. Germline V gene data show CDR1 as MNHEY and CDR2 as SVGAGI. The CDR3 covers 15 residues. V was clipped by 6 bases and J by 2 bases; unmatched bases: 7. In DNA, the CDR3 is TGTGCCAGCAGCCGGCGGGGGTTAACCTACAATGAGCAGTTCTTC. This translates into CASSRRGLTYNEQFF.

The gene calls are TRBV7-9 and TRBJ2-3; a possible D gene is TRBD2 (5 bases). The CDR3 extends over 15 amino acids. Germline CDR1 reads SEHNR; CDR2 reads FQNEAQ (reference sequence). Trimming pared 2 bases from V and 5 bases from J, leaving 14 bases between. This CDR3 is CASSLWVGARDTQYF. CDR3 sequence (DNA): TGTGCCAGCAGCTTATGGGTGGGAGCGAGAGATACGCAGTATTTT.

The chain carries TRBV7-2 and TRBJ2-7; D is ambiguous. The CDR3 loop spans 12 amino acids. V lost 4 bases to trimming and J lost 6 bases, with 10 bases between them. Germline assignment: CDR1 SGHTA and CDR2 FQGNSA. The CDR3 nucleotides read TGTGCCAGCAGCTCACTTCTCGGCGAGCAGTACTTC. Protein sequence: CASSSLLGEQYF.

This clone was seen a few times. This probably arose from a read error, given a far larger clone one base away. Within the sample, other DNA sequences also encode this same CDR3. The V gene is TRBV7-8, the J gene TRBJ2-3; D unresolved. Germline V lookup: CDR1 SGHVS, CDR2 FQNEAQ. This CDR3 region has 14 residues. Between the trimmed V and J ends, which lost 3 bases and 2 bases, there was a span of 9 bases. CDR3 loop: CASSLDGNTDTQYF. Here the CDR3 DNA reads TGTGCCAGCAGCTTGGACGGAAACACAGATACGCAGTATTTT.

The table lists this clone with a few counts. The chain employs TRBV5-4 and TRBJ1-4, with TRBD1 matching over 7 bases. This CDR3 comprises 16 residues. V shed 4 bases and J 2 bases; nucleotides not matched to a gene: 8. Germline CDR1 reads SGHNT; CDR2 reads YYREEE (reference sequence). DNA of the CDR3: TGTGCCAGCAGCGTAGCAGGGGGGCGGACTAATGAAAAACTGTTTTTT. Translating it yields CASSVAGGRTNEKLFF.

This clone came up a few times. V usage is TRBV5-1 and J usage is TRBJ2-1; D remains unclear. Trimming stripped 0 bases from V and 6 bases from J, with 16 bases between. Germline V gives CDR1 SGHRS, CDR2 YFSETQ. The CDR3 sequence is 16 residues long. CDR3 DNA sequence: TGCGCCAGCAGCTTGGCCGGAAACACGGAGATCAATGAGCAGTTCTTC. This translates into CASSLAGNTEINEQFF. Complete variable domain (other parts from reference TRBV5-1 and TRBJ2-1): KAGVTQTPRYLIKTRGQQVTLSCSPISGHRSVSWYQQTPGQGLQFLFEYFSETQRNKGNFPGRFSGRQFSNSRSEMNVSTLELGDSALYLCASSLAGNTEINEQFFGPGTRLTVL.

The rearrangement uses TRBV16 and TRBJ1-4; D gene ambiguous. The V gene's germline CDR1 is KGHSY and CDR2 FQNENV. The CDR3 has 15 residues. Between the trimmed V and J ends, which lost 6 bases and 0 bases, there was a span of 11 bases. In DNA form, the CDR3 reads TGTGCCAGCAGATCTTCGTTTGCAACTAATGAAAAACTGTTTTTT. Translating gives CASRSSFATNEKLFF.

This clone came up a few times. The CDR3 DNA is TGCGCCAGCAGCCCGGGGACTAGCGGGGAGAGCACAGATACGCAGTATTTT. Amino acids: CASSPGTSGESTDTQYF. The V and J genes are TRBV5-1 and TRBJ2-3, with TRBD2 matching 13 bases. The length of the CDR3 is 17 residues. J was trimmed by 0 bases and V by 4 bases; bases with no gene match: 5. CDR1 SGHRS and CDR2 YFSETQ come from the germline V gene.

This clone has ten or more counts. The genes are TRBV18 and TRBJ2-1; no clear D gene. This CDR3 comprises 11 residues. Germline-derived CDR1 and CDR2 are KGHSH and LQKENI. The ends were cut back, 5 bases at V and 8 bases at J, with 7 bases in the middle. CDR3 DNA sequence: TGTGCCAGCTCAGGTACCGATGAGCAGTTCTTC. It codes for CASSGTDEQFF.

CDR3 nucleotides: TGTGCCAGCAGCTTAGAAGGACGGACCTGGGAGACCCAGTACTTC. Protein: CASSLEGRTWETQYF. The chain combines TRBV6-5 with TRBJ2-5; D gene unclear. Germline V lookup: CDR1 MNHEY, CDR2 SVGAGI. The CDR3 runs 15 residues. The V end was cut by 6 bases, the J end by 5 bases, with 19 bases between.

The genes are TRBV7-6 and TRBJ2-5, with a possible D match to TRBD2 (5 bases). CDR1 and CDR2 (germline): SGHVS, FNYEAQ. The CDR3 is 13 residues long. V was cut by 8 bases and J by 1 base, with 11 bases left in between. The CDR3 DNA reads TGTGCCAGCTCGAGGGTAACCCAAGAGACCCAGTACTTC. This sequence encodes CASSRVTQETQYF. Drawing the rest from reference TRBV7-6 and TRBJ2-5, the complete variable domain is GAGVSQSPRYKVTKRGQDVALRCDPISGHVSLYWYRQALGQGPEFLTYFNYEAQQDKSGLPNDRFSAERPEGSISTLTIQRTEQRDSAMYRCASSRVTQETQYFGPGTRLLVL.

The rearrangement links TRBV10-3 to TRBJ2-7, with D possibly matching TRBD1 (5 bases). Trimming took off 3 bases at V and 4 bases at J, with 10 bases between the two ends. This CDR3 comprises 13 residues. The V gene's germline CDR1 is ENHRY and CDR2 SYGVKD. Written as DNA, the CDR3 is TGTGCCATCAGTGATCAGGGCCAGTACGAGCAGTACGTC. Translated: CAISDQGQYEQYV.

This clone has only a few counts. The CDR3 here is CASSHGTGGQPQHF. Written as DNA, the CDR3 is TGCGCCAGCAGCCATGGGACAGGAGGACAGCCCCAGCATTTT. This chain links TRBV5-1 with TRBJ1-5; 8 nucleotides line up with TRBD1. This CDR3 is 14 amino acids long. Germline-derived CDR1 and CDR2 are SGHRS and YFSETQ. V was clipped by 4 bases and J by 7 bases; unmatched bases: 7. The whole variable domain, remainder taken from reference TRBV5-1 and TRBJ1-5, is KAGVTQTPRYLIKTRGQQVTLSCSPISGHRSVSWYQQTPGQGLQFLFEYFSETQRNKGNFPGRFSGRQFSNSRSEMNVSTLELGDSALYLCASSHGTGGQPQHFGDGTRLSIL.

The rearrangement joins TRBV18 to TRBJ1-2; no clear D gene. Trimming removed 6 bases at V and 8 bases at J, with 16 bases between. CDR1 is KGHSH, CDR2 LQKENI, per germline. This CDR3 has 13 amino acids. This CDR3 is CASSPDQATGYTF. In DNA form, the CDR3 reads TGTGCCAGCTCCCCGGACCAAGCCACCGGCTACACCTTC.